This TCR beta chain is from a study of cytomegalovirus exposure and HLA in healthy donors. Study outcomes and limitations: Of the V segments, some could not be distinguished, including TRBV6-2 and TRBV6-3, and were excluded. The study flagged about 150 TCR beta chains as cytomegalovirus-associated. Researchers reportedly found TCR beta sequences accurately predicted most subjects' HLA-A and HLA-B alleles.

The CDR3 extends over 16 amino acids. Germline CDR1 and CDR2: SGHRS and YFSETQ. The V and J ends lost 2 bases and 1 base respectively, with 16 bases between them. Comments on this clone: The antigen remains undetermined.

13 Jbeta primers and 60 Vbeta primers were used for the PCR. Repertoires were generated with immunoSEQ multiplex PCR, while TCRdb's copy carries only in-frame clones and drops some. The data contain about 120,000 clones, less than 10% of them singletons. Source material: PBMCs. The clonotype comes from a middle-aged woman in good health and CMV-seropositive. The chain has TRBV5-1 and TRBJ2-7, with D possibly being TRBD1 (5 bases). CDR3 sequence: CASSLQALRGSYEQYF. CDR3 sequence (DNA): TGCGCCAGCAGCTTACAGGCCCTAAGGGGTTCCTACGAGCAGTACTTC.